What follows describes a single TCR beta chain. These data belong to a study of shared T cell receptors in the human thymus. The J segment lost 1 base and the V segment lost 6 bases, leaving 5 bases of the junction unmatched. The CDR3 sequence is 16 residues long. The V gene's germline CDR1 is MGHDK and CDR2 SYGVNS. The protocol was immunoSEQ multiplex PCR, while the TCRdb copy is restricted to in-frame clones and leaves out a portion. The table records about 660,000 clones, approximately 89% of them present only once. A further study also used this sample, focusing on human thymus T cells. This second study notes: In thymic and blood repertoires alike, V and J usage looked biased.

The clonotype comes from a boy under two years old with a congenital heart defect. The sequenced sample consisted of thymocytes. This chain connects TRBV25-1 to TRBJ2-6, with 8 bases matching TRBD1. CDR3 sequence reads: CASSDDRGSGANVLTF. The CDR3 coding sequence is TGTGCCAGCAGCGACGACAGGGGTTCTGGGGCCAACGTCCTGACTTTC.